These 20 T cell receptor beta chains were sequenced from one sample in a study of T-cell reconstitution after alpha-beta-depleted transplantation in children. Unique molecular identifiers tagged the TCRbeta library. TCRdb reprocessed the PCR reads via MiXCR and lists one record per CDR3 protein. The sample comprises about 1,000,000 distinct CDR3 sequences, less than 30% of which are singletons, and 25% to 35% rests with the top ten. The material sequenced was PBMCs, mostly from graft donor cells, taken 360 days after TCRalphabeta/CD19-depleted stem cell transplant. Every receptor here comes from a boy under three years old who had a stem cell transplant for SCID, so the T cells may come from the graft donor.

The chain recombines TRBV29-1 with TRBJ2-1; a weak D match, TRBD1 (5 bases). Trimming removed 2 bases from V and 3 bases from J, with 14 bases in between. The CDR3 has 15 amino acids. Germline V lookup: CDR1 SQVTM, CDR2 ANQGSEA. Written as DNA, the CDR3 is TGCAGCGTTGAAAAAGGGGTTAATGGCTACAATGAGCAGTTCTTC. It is translated as CSVEKGVNGYNEQFF.

This clonotype turned up a few times. The chain links TRBV20-1 to TRBJ2-1, with TRBD2 matching 9 bases. Germline V gene lookup returns CDR1 DFQATT and CDR2 SNEGSKA (reference sequence). V shed 5 bases, J shed 0 bases, and the junction held 5 bases outside the gene matches. The CDR3 is 15 amino acids. The DNA of the CDR3 is TGCAGTGCTCGACTAGCGGTGCCCTCCTACAATGAGCAGTTCTTC. Residues: CSARLAVPSYNEQFF.

The chain uses TRBV12-3 or TRBV12-4 and TRBJ2-3; 7 nucleotides match TRBD2. V lost 8 bases, J lost 2 bases, and 10 bases stayed unmatched. The CDR3 has 15 residues. This CDR3 reads CASGGLGDYTDTQYF. The DNA of the CDR3 is TGTGCCAGCGGTGGACTAGGGGACTACACAGATACGCAGTATTTT.

The chain combines TRBV20-1 with TRBJ1-1; 8 bases match TRBD1. CDR1 and CDR2 from the germline V gene are DFQATT and SNEGSKA (reference sequence). The trim removed 6 bases at V and 6 bases at J, leaving 9 bases unmatched. The CDR3 is 13 residues long. This chain's CDR3 is CSAHGQGGPEAFF. The CDR3 DNA reads TGCAGTGCCCATGGACAGGGAGGCCCTGAAGCTTTCTTT.

This clonotype has only a few counts. This chain uses TRBV15 with TRBJ2-1, with TRBD2 as a possible D gene (5 bases). Looked up from germline, CDR1 is LNHNV and CDR2 is YYDKDF (reference sequence). Trimming pared 0 bases from V and 3 bases from J, leaving 9 bases between. The CDR3 extends over 15 amino acids. CDR3 residues: CATSRERAVYNEQFF. CDR3 coding DNA: TGTGCCACCAGCAGAGAGCGGGCCGTCTACAATGAGCAGTTCTTC. Supplemented by reference TRBV15 and TRBJ2-1, the full variable domain reads DAMVIQNPRYQVTQFGKPVTLSCSQTLNHNVMYWYQQKSSQAPKLLFHYYDKDFNNEADTPDNFQSRRPNTSFCFLDIRSPGLGDTAMYLCATSRERAVYNEQFFGPGTRLTVL.

The chain uses TRBV20-1 and TRBJ2-5; no reliable D call. CDR3 length: 13 amino acids. Between the trimmed V and J ends, which lost 0 bases and 4 bases, there was a span of 9 bases. The germline gives CDR1 DFQATT, CDR2 SNEGSKA (reference sequence). CDR3 loop: CSARDRRVETQYF. The DNA for the CDR3 is TGCAGTGCTAGAGATCGTAGGGTAGAGACCCAGTACTTC.

This clonotype was detected a few times. V is TRBV12-3 or TRBV12-4 and J is TRBJ2-1; 8 positions match TRBD1. This CDR3 spans 18 amino acids. V shed 1 base, J shed 4 bases, and the junction held 12 bases outside the gene matches. Here the CDR3 DNA reads TGTGCCAGCAGTTTAGGGCTCTCGACAGGGGCCCCTTACAATGAGCAGTTCTTC. It encodes CASSLGLSTGAPYNEQFF.

The J gene is TRBJ1-2, the V gene TRBV7-9; D is possibly TRBD1 (6 bases). Germline-derived CDR1 and CDR2 are SEHNR and FQNEAQ (reference sequence). This CDR3 spans 17 amino acids. V gave up 1 base and J gave up 4 bases, with 19 bases separating them. CDR3 DNA: TGTGCCAGCAGCTTAGTTAGGGGTGCAGGGGAATCCTATGGCTACACCTTC. This sequence encodes CASSLVRGAGESYGYTF. Full variable domain (missing parts from reference TRBV7-9 and TRBJ1-2): DTGVSQNPRHKITKRGQNVTFRCDPISEHNRLYWYRQTLGQGPEFLTYFQNEAQLEKSRLLSDRFSAERPKGSFSTLEIQRTEQGDSAMYLCASSLVRGAGESYGYTFGSGTRLTVV.

The chain links TRBV12-3 or TRBV12-4 to TRBJ2-7; D uncertain. The CDR3 is 13 residues long. Trimming shortened V by 0 bases and J by 4 bases, and 7 bases separated the two germline ends. Here the CDR3 reads CASSLADAYEQYF. Written as DNA, the CDR3 is TGTGCCAGCAGTTTAGCCGACGCTTACGAGCAGTACTTC.

The chain uses TRBV5-1 and TRBJ1-3; D not certain. This CDR3 contains 16 residues. Trimming removed 0 bases from V and 5 bases from J, with 15 bases in between. Germline CDR1 is SGHRS and CDR2 is YFSETQ. CDR3 residues: CASSLATTGERNTIYF. The CDR3 DNA follows: TGCGCCAGCAGCTTGGCCACGACCGGGGAGAGAAACACCATATATTTT.

Concerning this clonotype itself: A read error may produce the germline difference seen at one junction end. The CDR3 region has the DNA TGCGGTGCTAGATCCGTCCCGGGACAGGGCCCTAGCAATCAGCCCCAGCATTTT. Translating it yields CGARSVPGQGPSNQPQHF. V is TRBV20-1 and J is TRBJ1-5; TRBD1 aligns across 9 bases. The CDR3 has 18 amino acids. Germline V gives CDR1 DFQATT, CDR2 SNEGSKA (reference sequence).

The CDR3 DNA reads TGTGCCAGCACGGGAGGACGCGCGGGTAGTATTCAGTACTTC. It codes for CASTGGRAGSIQYF. This rearrangement joins TRBV3-1 to TRBJ2-4; 7 bases map to TRBD2. The CDR3 contains 14 residues. The V segment lost 7 bases and the J segment 10 bases; nucleotides outside the gene matches: 13. Germline CDR1 and CDR2: LGHDT and YNNKEL (reference sequence).

Many counts were recorded for this clonotype. DNA for the CDR3: TGTGCCAGCAGCTTAGGTCTAGCGGGGGCCGTGAACACCGGGGAGCTGTTTTTT. Amino acids: CASSLGLAGAVNTGELFF. The V and J genes are TRBV11-2 and TRBJ2-2; 10 bases match TRBD2. The CDR3 length is 18 residues. V shed 1 base, J shed 1 base, and the junction held 6 bases outside the gene matches. Germline CDR1 SGHAT, CDR2 FQNNGV.

This clonotype was observed a handful of times. The chain links TRBV6-5 to TRBJ2-5; D perhaps matches TRBD2 (7 bases). V was pared by 0 bases and J by 5 bases, with 22 bases between. The CDR3 consists of 18 residues. The germline V gene has CDR1 MNHEY and CDR2 SVGAGI. CDR3 in amino acids: CASSYSHSMGGPWETQYF. The CDR3 DNA reads as TGTGCCAGCAGTTACTCCCACTCGATGGGGGGGCCCTGGGAGACCCAGTACTTC.

The J gene is TRBJ2-1, the V gene TRBV24-1; the D call may be TRBD1 or TRBD2 (5 bases each). This CDR3 is built from 13 residues. Trimming cost V 0 bases and J 12 bases, with 11 bases left between them. Germline CDR1 and CDR2: KGHDR and SFDVKD. CDR3 sequence: CATSDLGGGGQFF. The CDR3 bases are TGTGCCACCAGTGATTTGGGGGGTGGAGGGCAGTTCTTC.

The V gene is TRBV5-1, the J gene TRBJ2-1; D is uncertain. CDR3 size: 13 residues. Germline V gives CDR1 SGHRS, CDR2 YFSETQ. Trimming pared 6 bases from V and 4 bases from J, leaving 11 bases between. The DNA of the CDR3 is TGCGCCAGCATAAGTGACAATTACAATGAGCAGTTCTTC. As protein: CASISDNYNEQFF.

This clonotype has only a few counts. The chain carries TRBV6-1 and TRBJ2-1; tentatively, D is TRBD1 or TRBD2 (6 bases each). Germline V gene data show CDR1 as MNHNS and CDR2 as SASEGT. V was clipped by 4 bases and J by 6 bases, with 19 bases between them. The CDR3 sequence is 16 residues long. CDR3 residues: CASSGPLGGRGNEQFF. CDR3 DNA: TGTGCCAGCAGTGGACCCTTGGGGGGCCGTGGCAATGAGCAGTTCTTC.

The chain is built from TRBV19 and TRBJ2-6, with D uncertain. V lost 6 bases, J lost 0 bases, and 18 bases lay in between. This CDR3 is built from 18 residues. Per the germline V gene, CDR1 is LNHDA and CDR2 is SQIVND (reference sequence). The CDR3 DNA reads TGTGCCAGTAGAGATGGACGTCCCTCTGGCTCTGGGGCCAACGTCCTGACTTTC. Translation: CASRDGRPSGSGANVLTF.

The chain uses TRBV20-1 and TRBJ2-1; D gene ambiguous. Trimming removed 3 bases from V and 9 bases from J, with 12 bases in between. This CDR3 has 12 amino acids. Per germline, CDR1 DFQATT and CDR2 SNEGSKA (reference sequence). Written as DNA, the CDR3 is TGCAGTGCTAGGTATAGTTTCGGTGAGCAGTTCTTC. This sequence encodes CSARYSFGEQFF.

This clonotype was counted only a few times. This sequence joins TRBV6-5 and TRBJ2-2, with TRBD1 matching over 10 bases. With 2 bases clipped from V and 5 bases from J, the junction kept 2 bases outside the gene matches. Germline CDR1 and CDR2: MNHEY and SVGAGI. The CDR3 loop spans 15 amino acids. CDR3 in DNA: TGTGCCAGCAGTTACGGGACAGGGGCTACCGGGGAGCTGTTTTTT. Protein: CASSYGTGATGELFF.